This TCR beta chain is from a study of beta chain features in type 1 diabetes. This clone was recorded a few times. Antigen unknown. Study-level results: A possible short-template PCR bias applies equally to patients and controls. Since sequencing was performed on cDNA, cells with high TCR expression could be over-represented. Researchers report that Type 1 diabetes patients had moderately but significantly shorter TCRB CDR3s across all four CD4+ subsets.

Sampling consisted of one heparinised blood draw per donor, averaging roughly 0.12 L. The investigators reverse transcribed all of the isolated RNA, so they sequenced expressed TCRB transcripts. The assay was immunoSEQ multiplex PCR, and TCRdb's table has in-frame clones only and misses some. The sample comprises 230,000 or so clones, roughly 17% of which are singletons, and roughly 0.08% rests with the top ten. The receptor comes from a man under 40 with type 1 diabetes. Material for sequencing was naive CD4+ T cells from blood.

CDR3 bases: TGTGCCTGGAGCCCAAGCCGTTCCGGTTTGGGCAATCAGCCCCAGCATTTT. This gives the protein CAWSPSRSGLGNQPQHF. The J gene is TRBJ1-5, the V gene TRBV30; D is ambiguous. CDR3 size: 17 residues. Germline-derived CDR1 and CDR2 are GTSNPN and SVGIG (reference sequence). Trimming shortened V by 3 bases and J by 2 bases, and 20 bases separated the two germline ends.